A selection of T cell receptor beta chains follows, all from one sample in a study of blood T cells in healthy people across ages. TCRdb fed the 5' RACE reads into MiXCR, producing one record per CDR3 protein. The sample yields 270,000 or so distinct CDR3 sequences, roughly 27% seen once. Source material: blood. The source of these receptors is a woman aged 70-85 years in good health. CDR3s include the opening cysteine and the closing phenylalanine or tryptophan. A D gene is named only where the DNA matches it firmly. Clone size is shown for a subset of rows, as once, few, many or a class of expanded clone.

v_call	j_call	clone_size	d_call	cdr3_nt	cdr3_aa
TRBV7-2	TRBJ2-5	many	TRBD1	TGTGCCAGCAAGGAACAGGGGATGTTGGAGACCCAGTACTTC	CASKEQGMLETQYF
TRBV28	TRBJ2-7	many	TRBD1	TGTGCCAGCAGCTCTATAACGTCCCGGGACAGGTACGAGCAGTACTTC	CASSSITSRDRYEQYF
TRBV20-1	TRBJ2-1	-	-	TGCAGTCCCTATCGGAACAATGAGCAGTTCTTC	CSPYRNNEQFF
TRBV29-1	TRBJ2-1	few	TRBD1	TGCAGCGATACGACAGGGGGGTCCTACAATGAGCAGTTCTTC	CSDTTGGSYNEQFF
TRBV20-1	TRBJ2-1	-	TRBD2	TGCAGTGCTAGCAACAGACTAGCGGGAGTCTCGAATGAGCAGTTCTTC	CSASNRLAGVSNEQFF
TRBV10-3	TRBJ2-4	-	-	TGTGCCATCAGTTCCTCCGCAGGCTTAGCCAAAAACATTCAGTACTTC	CAISSSAGLAKNIQYF
TRBV14	TRBJ2-5	many	-	TGTGCCAGCAGCCAAAGGATTAGCGGCCCGGTCGCCCAGTACTTC	CASSQRISGPVAQYF
TRBV2	TRBJ1-5	many	-	TGTGCCAGCAGCCAAGACAGAGATCAGCCCCAGCATTTT	CASSQDRDQPQHF
TRBV5-1	TRBJ2-3	-	-	TGCGCCAGCAGCGCACAGCGGAGAGGCACAGATACGCAGTATTTT	CASSAQRRGTDTQYF
TRBV6-2/TRBV6-3	TRBJ1-6	few	-	TGTACCAGCAGTCCAACAGGGAATTCACCCCTCCACTTT	CTSSPTGNSPLHF
TRBV18	TRBJ1-6	-	-	TGTGCCAGCTCACCGTCAGTCGGGGTGGATTCACCCCTCCACTTT	CASSPSVGVDSPLHF
TRBV28	TRBJ1-2	few	-	TGTGCCAGCAGTTTAGGGCCAGACTACTATGGCTACACCTTC	CASSLGPDYYGYTF
TRBV4-1	TRBJ2-3	few	-	TGCGCCAGCAGCGGTACAGCAGGAGATACGCAGTATTTT	CASSGTAGDTQYF
TRBV7-2	TRBJ2-5	-	TRBD2	TGTGCCAGCAGCTCCGGGACTAGCGGTCCGGAGACCCAGTACTTC	CASSSGTSGPETQYF
TRBV20-1	TRBJ2-7	-	TRBD1	TGCAGTGCTAGAGATCAAGAGGGTAGGGGGCACCCCTACGAGCAGTACTTC	CSARDQEGRGHPYEQYF
TRBV24-1	TRBJ1-5	few	-	TGTGCCACCAGTGATTTATCTCAGCCCCAGCATTTT	CATSDLSQPQHF
TRBV5-1	TRBJ2-1	-	TRBD2	TGCGCCAGCACTCTCGTGGCGGGAGGCACCAATGAGCAGTTCTTC	CASTLVAGGTNEQFF
TRBV15	TRBJ1-4	-	-	TGTGCCACCAGCAGAGATCTCAGTGTTGACTTTAATGAAAAACTGTTTTTT	CATSRDLSVDFNEKLFF
TRBV20-1	TRBJ2-7	few	TRBD2	TGCAGTGCTAGATCACGGACTAGCGGGACCTACGAGCAGTACTTC	CSARSRTSGTYEQYF
TRBV19	TRBJ1-4	once	-	TGTGCCAGTAGTATACGGGAAAAACTGTTTTTT	CASSIREKLFF
TRBV7-9	TRBJ2-5	few	TRBD1	TGTGCCAGCAGCCCCTTACGGACAGGGGAAGAGACCCAGTACTTC	CASSPLRTGEETQYF
TRBV7-9	TRBJ2-7	-	TRBD1	TGTGCCAGCAGCTTATCCGGGACAGGCTACGAGCAGTACTTC	CASSLSGTGYEQYF
TRBV11-2	TRBJ2-1	-	-	TGTGCCAGCAGCCGTTCAATAGCGGACTACATCAATGAGCAGTTCTTC	CASSRSIADYINEQFF
TRBV7-9	TRBJ2-7	-	-	TGTGCCAGCAGCCCCCGGGGGCTCGAGCAGTACTTC	CASSPRGLEQYF
TRBV7-9	TRBJ2-1	few	-	TGTGCCAGCAGCCCCACGGGACAAGGGCAATACAATGAGCAGTTCTTC	CASSPTGQGQYNEQFF
TRBV7-9	TRBJ1-3	once	-	TGTGCCAGCAGCTCTTCGGGACTCTCTGGAAACACCATATATTTT	CASSSSGLSGNTIYF
TRBV5-1	TRBJ2-7	-	TRBD2	TGCGCCAGCAGCTTGGGAGCGGGAGCGGAGTACGAGCAGTACTTC	CASSLGAGAEYEQYF
TRBV25-1	TRBJ1-4	few	-	TGTGCCAGCAGTTCTCTAACAGGCTCCAATGAAAAACTGTTTTTT	CASSSLTGSNEKLFF
TRBV11-1	TRBJ2-1	-	-	TGTGCCAGCAGCTTTCAACAGAGAAACAATGAGCAGTTCTTC	CASSFQQRNNEQFF
TRBV29-1	TRBJ2-5	-	-	TGCAGCGTTGATTCGGGGGTCCAAGAGACCCAGTACTTC	CSVDSGVQETQYF
TRBV28	TRBJ1-5	many	-	TGTGCCAGCACCCTAAACCCGGGGCAGCCCCAGCATTTT	CASTLNPGQPQHF
TRBV7-9	TRBJ2-5	few	TRBD2	TGTGCCAGCAGCTTAGCGTGGCAGCGGGAGGGTCGAGAGACCCAGTACTTC	CASSLAWQREGRETQYF
TRBV4-3	TRBJ1-1	many	TRBD1	TGCGCCAGCAGCCAAGAGGCAGGGGGGATCACTGAAGCTTTCTTT	CASSQEAGGITEAFF
TRBV5-1	TRBJ2-7	few	TRBD1	TGCGCCAGCAGCTCGGGGGACAGGGTTGGGGAGCAGTACTTC	CASSSGDRVGEQYF
TRBV19	TRBJ2-1	-	-	TGTGCCAGTAGTATAAGGGCTAGCACTGAGCAGTTCTTC	CASSIRASTEQFF
TRBV28	TRBJ1-2	-	-	TGTGCCAGCAGTTCCGGGGACGTATCGTACTATGGCTACACCTTC	CASSSGDVSYYGYTF
TRBV28	TRBJ2-5	few	-	TGTGCCAGCAGTCCGAGCCAAGGAAACGGAGAGAAAGAGACCCAGTACTTC	CASSPSQGNGEKETQYF
TRBV7-8	TRBJ2-7	few	TRBD2	TGTGCCAGCAGCAAAGGACTAGCGATCCCCTACGAGCAGTACTTC	CASSKGLAIPYEQYF
TRBV5-1	TRBJ2-5	-	-	TGCGCCAGCAGCTTTGGGGGTTACAGGGTCCCGCACCAAGAGACCCAGTACTTC	CASSFGGYRVPHQETQYF
TRBV10-2	TRBJ2-7	-	-	TGCGCCAGCAGGCTGGGGACGGTCTCCTACGAGCAGTACTTC	CASRLGTVSYEQYF
TRBV28	TRBJ1-6	few	-	TGTGCCAGCACCGCGGGGGCGCTACCTTCACCCCTCCACTTT	CASTAGALPSPLHF
TRBV20-1	TRBJ1-2	-	-	TGCAGTGCTAGAGAAGGGGCAGGGAGGGTCGACTACACCTTC	CSAREGAGRVDYTF
TRBV4-3	TRBJ1-4	few	-	TGCGCCAGCAGCCAAGAGGGTCTGAATGAAAAACTGTTTTTT	CASSQEGLNEKLFF
TRBV7-9	TRBJ2-1	-	-	TGTGCCAGCAGCTTAGCGGGGTCGTTGGCCTTC	CASSLAGSLAF
TRBV7-2	TRBJ1-4	few	-	TGTGCCAGCAGCTCCGATCCGAGGAGGAGCAGCGAAAAACTGTTTTTT	CASSSDPRRSSEKLFF
TRBV5-1	TRBJ1-1	few	-	TGCGCCAGCAGCTTTCAGGTGGACACTGAAGCTTTCTTT	CASSFQVDTEAFF
TRBV24-1	TRBJ1-2	few	-	TGTGCCACCAGTGGAGGGGGATTAGGGGATGGCTACACCTTC	CATSGGGLGDGYTF
TRBV12-3/TRBV12-4	TRBJ2-7	-	-	TGTGCCAGCAGTTCATCTAGGTCCTACGAGCAGTACTTC	CASSSSRSYEQYF
TRBV4-3	TRBJ2-7	-	TRBD2	TGCGCCAGCAGCCCTGGACTAGCGGGAGGGCCGACCTACGAGCAGTACTTC	CASSPGLAGGPTYEQYF
TRBV5-1	TRBJ2-1	few	TRBD2	TGCGCCAGCAGGCTAGCGGGAGCTGGCAATGAGCAGTTCTTC	CASRLAGAGNEQFF
TRBV5-1	TRBJ1-1	few	-	TGCGCCAGCAGCCGGACAGAAACTAACACTGAAGCTTTCTTT	CASSRTETNTEAFF
TRBV6-2/TRBV6-3	TRBJ2-5	few	-	TGTGCCAGCACTTCAAAGAGCCCGGGTTGGAACTTC	CASTSKSPGWNF
TRBV27	TRBJ2-1	-	-	TGTGCCAGCAGCTTTAAGGGTCGCGAGCAGTTCTTC	CASSFKGREQFF
TRBV28	TRBJ2-3	-	-	TGTGCCAGCAGTCCCTGGGGGACCTCTTTATATACGCAGTATTTT	CASSPWGTSLYTQYF